Below are 21 T cell receptor beta chains sequenced from a single sample in a study of CD8+CD57+ T cells in acquired aplastic anemia listed by TCRdb under 2018. Expansion of CD8+CD57+ cells had been shown by flow cytometry in the patients chosen for sequencing. Instrument on record: Illumina HiSeq 2000. Genomic DNA was used as template for profiling of TCR beta VDJ combinations and CDR3 sequences. TCRdb redid the processing of the public reads, applying fastp at Q25 and MiXCR, and retained in-frame beta chains. Records with the same CDR3 protein are collapsed into one entry carrying the most frequent genes and DNA. The sample table records about 120,000 distinct CDR3 sequences; 55% to 60% of these occur just once. The ten most abundant clones make up roughly 28% of the sample. Sequencing was carried out using sorted CD4+, CD8+, or CD8+CD57+ T cells (not recorded which) from PBMCs. These receptors all come from a human donor with aplastic anemia.

The V gene is TRBV7-2, the J gene TRBJ2-5; no clear D gene. CDR3 size: 13 residues. V was trimmed by 5 bases and J by 2 bases, leaving 9 bases between them. Germline V gives CDR1 SGHTA, CDR2 FQGNSA. CDR3 amino acids: CASSLHPQETQYF. Written as DNA, the CDR3 is TGTGCCAGCAGCCTCCACCCGCAAGAGACCCAGTACTTC. Supplemented by reference TRBV7-2 and TRBJ2-5, the full variable domain reads GAGVSQSPSNKVTEKGKDVELRCDPISGHTALYWYRQSLGQGLEFLIYFQGNSAPDKSGLPSDRFSAERTGGSVSTLTIQRTQQEDSAVYLCASSLHPQETQYFGPGTRLLVL.

The chain has TRBV12-5 and TRBJ1-2; weak D call: TRBD1 (5 bases). V lost 3 bases and J 7 bases, leaving 15 bases between the germline ends. CDR1 LGHNT and CDR2 FRNRAP come from the germline V gene. There are 14 residues in the CDR3. CDR3 amino acids: CASGLNGRELGYTF. In DNA form, the CDR3 reads TGTGCTAGTGGTTTAAACGGCAGGGAGCTTGGCTACACCTTC.

The chain joins TRBV19 to TRBJ1-1; 7 nucleotides agree with TRBD1. Trimming at V came to 11 bases and at J to 3 bases, leaving 15 bases not matched to a gene. Germline loops: CDR1 LNHDA, CDR2 SQIVND (reference sequence). The CDR3 has 15 amino acids. The DNA for the CDR3 is TGTGCCCGGTATGGGGAGGGGGCTCGGGACACTGAAGCTTTCTTT. Translated: CARYGEGARDTEAFF.

The V and J genes are TRBV14 and TRBJ2-5; perhaps TRBD1 as D (7 bases). V dropped 2 bases and J dropped 5 bases, with 18 bases sitting between them. The length of the CDR3 is 16 residues. Germline V lookup: CDR1 SGHDN, CDR2 FVKESK. The CDR3 reads CASSQTGGGVGETQYF. The CDR3 DNA reads TGTGCCAGCAGCCAAACCGGAGGGGGCGTGGGGGAGACCCAGTACTTC.

This clonotype was seen a handful of times. The chain has TRBV7-6 and TRBJ2-7, with TRBD2 as a possible D gene (6 bases). CDR3 length equals 13 residues. Germline V lookup: CDR1 SGHVS, CDR2 FNYEAQ. The V and J ends lost 5 bases and 4 bases respectively, with 12 bases between them. In DNA form, the CDR3 reads TGTGCCAGCAGCCCCGGGAGAACGTACGAGCAGTACTTC. Translated: CASSPGRTYEQYF.

The chain recombines TRBV29-1 with TRBJ1-3, with 9 bases fitting TRBD1. CDR3 length: 14 residues. Germline CDR1 reads SQVTM; CDR2 reads ANQGSEA. V was clipped by 1 base and J by 5 bases; unmatched bases: 3. The CDR3 loop reads CSVEGDRERNTIYF. Written as DNA, the CDR3 is TGCAGCGTTGAAGGGGACAGGGAACGAAACACCATATATTTT.

This chain joins TRBV7-9 and TRBJ2-7; D remains unclear. Germline lookup yields CDR1 SEHNR and CDR2 FQNEAQ (reference sequence). The CDR3 runs 13 residues. V was shortened by 5 bases and J by 0 bases, with 8 bases between the two germline ends. Here the CDR3 DNA reads TGTGCCAGCAGCATACAAAGCTCCTACGAGCAGTACTTC. Its protein is CASSIQSSYEQYF.

The chain carries TRBV10-3 and TRBJ2-1; 12 bases fit TRBD2. With V trimmed by 2 bases and J by 4 bases, 0 bases remained unmatched. This CDR3 region has 15 residues. Germline lookup yields CDR1 ENHRY and CDR2 SYGVKD. In DNA, the CDR3 is TGTGCCATCAGTGAGGGACTAGCGGGGTACAATGAGCAGTTCTTC. Amino acid sequence: CAISEGLAGYNEQFF.

CDR3 region: CASRQGAGGYTF. Here the CDR3 DNA reads TGTGCCAGCCGGCAGGGGGCAGGAGGCTACACCTTC. The rearrangement uses TRBV2 and TRBJ1-2; 8 nucleotides align to TRBD1. The CDR3 is 12 residues long. V gave up 8 bases and J gave up 8 bases; unmatched junction bases: 7. The germline CDR1 and CDR2 sequences are SNHLY and FYNNEI.

The gene calls are TRBV12-3 or TRBV12-4 and TRBJ1-3, with 7 nucleotides matching TRBD1. There are 16 residues in the CDR3. V was pared by 0 bases and J by 0 bases, with 2 bases of the junction left unmatched. CDR3 sequence reads: CASSLAGDSSGNTIYF. DNA for the CDR3: TGTGCCAGCAGTTTAGCGGGGGACAGCTCTGGAAACACCATATATTTT.

At least ten counts were recorded for this clonotype. The chain employs TRBV9 and TRBJ1-2; D might be TRBD1 (5 bases). Trimming pared 4 bases from V and 1 base from J, leaving 17 bases between. Per germline, CDR1 SGDLS and CDR2 YYNGEE. The CDR3 runs to 16 residues. CDR3 in DNA: TGTGCCAGCAGCTTTAGCCAGGGATCTCATAACTATGGCTACACCTTC. Its translation: CASSFSQGSHNYGYTF.

The J gene is TRBJ1-1, the V gene TRBV6-5, with D possibly TRBD1 on 5 matching bases. The CDR3 totals 14 residues. The V and J ends lost 1 base and 5 bases respectively, with 11 bases between them. Germline V gene sequence: CDR1 MNHEY, CDR2 SVGAGI. The CDR3 reads CASSYYRGRTEAFF. In nucleotides, the CDR3 is TGTGCCAGCAGTTACTATAGGGGCAGAACTGAAGCTTTCTTT.

J is TRBJ2-1 and V is TRBV6-2 or TRBV6-3; D may be TRBD2 (5 bases). This CDR3 has 17 amino acids. Germline V CDR1 and CDR2: MNHEY, SVGEGT. V was clipped by 3 bases and J by 3 bases, with 18 bases between them. CDR3 bases: TGTGCCAGCAGTTATTCGACGGGGTCGGGCTACTACAATGAGCAGTTCTTC. Amino acids: CASSYSTGSGYYNEQFF.

This chain links TRBV24-1 with TRBJ2-7; D ambiguous. Germline loops: CDR1 KGHDR, CDR2 SFDVKD. With 3 bases removed from V and 5 bases from J, the gap between germline ends came to 10 bases. The CDR3 is 13 amino acids. CDR3 DNA sequence: TGTGCCACCAGTGATCGAGTTACCCACGAGCAGTACTTC. It yields the protein CATSDRVTHEQYF.

The chain is built from TRBV6-2 or TRBV6-3 and TRBJ1-5; 8 bases match TRBD1. CDR1 and CDR2 (germline): MNHEY, SVGEGT. V shed 2 bases and J 0 bases; nucleotides not matched to a gene: 3. This CDR3 has 16 amino acids. In DNA, the CDR3 is TGTGCCAGCAGTTACAGGACAGGGTATAGCAATCAGCCCCAGCATTTT. Protein: CASSYRTGYSNQPQHF.

This clonotype was detected only once. The chain couples TRBV24-1 to TRBJ2-2; 8 bases agree with TRBD1. Losses at the gene ends were 0 bases for V and 7 bases for J; bases not matched to a gene: 3. The CDR3 sequence is 15 residues long. The germline gives CDR1 KGHDR, CDR2 SFDVKD. The CDR3 sequence: CATSDLGQGNGELFF. For the CDR3, the DNA is TGTGCCACCAGTGATTTGGGACAGGGAAACGGGGAGCTGTTTTTT.

The rearrangement uses TRBV15 and TRBJ2-3, with 7 bases matching TRBD1. Trimming removed 0 bases from V and 5 bases from J; junction bases left unmatched: 8. Germline CDR1 LNHNV, CDR2 YYDKDF (reference sequence). The CDR3 is 16 residues long. The CDR3 DNA is TGTGCCACCAGCAGAGACGGGACAGCCGGGCTAGATACGCAGTATTTT. Translated, it gives CATSRDGTAGLDTQYF.

The chain joins TRBV7-6 to TRBJ2-1, with TRBD2 identical over 16 bases. Germline trimming cut 5 bases from V and 15 bases from J; bases unmatched to any gene: 10. There are 15 residues in the CDR3. CDR1 is SGHVS and CDR2 is FNYEAQ in the germline V gene. DNA of the CDR3: TGTGCCAGCAGCCCCACGGGACTAGCGGGGGGGCAGCCGTTCTTC. It translates to CASSPTGLAGGQPFF. Full variable domain (remainder filled in from reference TRBV7-6 and TRBJ2-1): GAGVSQSPRYKVTKRGQDVALRCDPISGHVSLYWYRQALGQGPEFLTYFNYEAQQDKSGLPNDRFSAERPEGSISTLTIQRTEQRDSAMYRCASSPTGLAGGQPFFGPGTRLTVL.

This clonotype was observed many times. J is TRBJ2-7 and V is TRBV7-6, with a weak D call TRBD1 (6 bases). The germline gives CDR1 SGHVS, CDR2 FNYEAQ. The CDR3 has 17 residues. The V and J ends lost 2 bases and 2 bases respectively, with 19 bases between them. CDR3: CASSLSYPGERAYEQYF. The CDR3 region has the DNA TGTGCCAGCAGCTTATCCTATCCAGGGGAAAGGGCCTACGAGCAGTACTTC. The full variable domain, in which reference TRBV7-6 and TRBJ2-7 provide the parts outside the CDR3, is GAGVSQSPRYKVTKRGQDVALRCDPISGHVSLYWYRQALGQGPEFLTYFNYEAQQDKSGLPNDRFSAERPEGSISTLTIQRTEQRDSAMYRCASSLSYPGERAYEQYFGPGTRLTVT.

The V and J genes are TRBV7-9 and TRBJ1-1; D is uncertain. Trimming left V 6 bases short and J 3 bases short, with 11 bases between. CDR1 and CDR2 from the germline V gene are SEHNR and FQNEAQ (reference sequence). This CDR3 has 13 amino acids. CDR3 DNA sequence: TGTGCCAGCAGAGTTGGGGAGGACACTGAAGCTTTCTTT. This encodes CASRVGEDTEAFF.

This clonotype has a count of ten or more. The rearrangement uses TRBV19 and TRBJ1-5, with no clear D. CDR1 is LNHDA and CDR2 is SQIVND in the germline V gene (reference sequence). The CDR3 totals 16 residues. Trimming left V 7 bases short and J 0 bases short, with 16 bases between. The CDR3 spells CASTDYSAYSNQPQHF. DNA for the CDR3: TGTGCCAGTACAGATTACTCAGCATATAGCAATCAGCCCCAGCATTTT.